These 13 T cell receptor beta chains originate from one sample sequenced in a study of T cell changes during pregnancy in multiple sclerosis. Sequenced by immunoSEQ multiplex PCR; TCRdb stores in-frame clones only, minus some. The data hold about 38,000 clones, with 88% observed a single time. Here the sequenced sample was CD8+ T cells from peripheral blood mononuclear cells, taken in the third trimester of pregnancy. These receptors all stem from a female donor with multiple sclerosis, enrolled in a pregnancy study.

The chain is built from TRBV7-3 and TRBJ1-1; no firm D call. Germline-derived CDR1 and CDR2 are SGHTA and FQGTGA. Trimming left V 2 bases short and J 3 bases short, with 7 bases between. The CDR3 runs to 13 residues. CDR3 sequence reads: CASSLERDTEAFF. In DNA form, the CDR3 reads TGTGCCAGCAGCTTAGAGAGGGACACTGAAGCTTTCTTT.

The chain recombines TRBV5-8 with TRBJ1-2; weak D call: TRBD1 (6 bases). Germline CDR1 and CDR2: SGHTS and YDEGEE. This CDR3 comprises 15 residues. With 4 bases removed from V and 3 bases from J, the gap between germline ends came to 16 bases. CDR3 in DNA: TGTGCCAGCAGCCCACCAGGACAGATGCACTATGGCTACACCTTC. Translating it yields CASSPPGQMHYGYTF. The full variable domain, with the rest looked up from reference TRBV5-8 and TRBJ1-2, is EAGVTQSPTHLIKTRGQQATLRCSPISGHTSVYWYQQALGLGLQFLLWYDEGEERNRGNFPPRFSGRQFPNYSSELNVNALELEDSALYLCASSPPGQMHYGYTFGSGTRLTVV.

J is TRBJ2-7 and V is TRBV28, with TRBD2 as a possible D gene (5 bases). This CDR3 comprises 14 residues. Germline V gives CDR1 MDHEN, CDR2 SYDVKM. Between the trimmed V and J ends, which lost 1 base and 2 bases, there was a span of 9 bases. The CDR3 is CASSLFTGTYEQYF. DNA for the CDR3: TGTGCCAGCAGTTTATTTACCGGGACCTACGAGCAGTACTTC. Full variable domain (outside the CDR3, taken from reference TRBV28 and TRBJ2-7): DVKVTQSSRYLVKRTGEKVFLECVQDMDHENMFWYRQDPGLGLRLIYFSYDVKMKEKGDIPEGYSVSREKKERFSLILESASTNQTSMYLCASSLFTGTYEQYFGPGTRLTVT.

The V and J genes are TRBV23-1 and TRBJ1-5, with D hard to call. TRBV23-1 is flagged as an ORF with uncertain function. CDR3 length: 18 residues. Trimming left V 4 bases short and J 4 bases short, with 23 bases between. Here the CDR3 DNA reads TGCGCCAGCAGTCTGAGGGAACCCCCAAACGGAGGGAATCAGCCCCAGCATTTT. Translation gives CASSLREPPNGGNQPQHF.

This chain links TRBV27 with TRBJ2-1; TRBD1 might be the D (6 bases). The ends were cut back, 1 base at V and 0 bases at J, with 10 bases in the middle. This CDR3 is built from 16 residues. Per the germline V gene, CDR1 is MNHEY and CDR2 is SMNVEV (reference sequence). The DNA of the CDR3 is TGTGCCAGCAGTTTATATCAGGGGAGCTCCTACAATGAGCAGTTCTTC. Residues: CASSLYQGSSYNEQFF.

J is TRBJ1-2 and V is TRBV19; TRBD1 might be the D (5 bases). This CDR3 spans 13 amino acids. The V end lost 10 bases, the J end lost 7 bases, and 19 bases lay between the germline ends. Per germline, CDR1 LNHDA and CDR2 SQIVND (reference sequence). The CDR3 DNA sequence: TGTGCCACCCAGGGATCGGGTGTCGGTGGCTACACCTTC. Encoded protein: CATQGSGVGGYTF.

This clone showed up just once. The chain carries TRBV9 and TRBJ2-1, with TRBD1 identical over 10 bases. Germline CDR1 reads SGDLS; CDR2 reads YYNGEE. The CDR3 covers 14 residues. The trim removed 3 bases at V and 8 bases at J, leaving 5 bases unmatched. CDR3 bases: TGTGCCAGCAGCGACCCGGACAGGGGGTATGAGCAGTTCTTC. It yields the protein CASSDPDRGYEQFF.

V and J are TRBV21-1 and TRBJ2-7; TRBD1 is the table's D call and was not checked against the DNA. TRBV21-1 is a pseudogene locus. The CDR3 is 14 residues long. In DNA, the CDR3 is TGTGCCAGCAGCACCCAACGGACAGGGTACGAGCAGTACTTC. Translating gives CASSTQRTGYEQYF.

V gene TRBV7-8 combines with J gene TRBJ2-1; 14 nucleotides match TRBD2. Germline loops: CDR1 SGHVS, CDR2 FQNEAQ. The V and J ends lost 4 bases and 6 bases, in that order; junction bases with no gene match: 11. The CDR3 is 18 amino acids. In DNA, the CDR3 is TGTGCCAGCAGCTCGTCCAGACTAGCGGGGGGGACGGGCAATGAGCAGTTCTTC. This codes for CASSSSRLAGGTGNEQFF. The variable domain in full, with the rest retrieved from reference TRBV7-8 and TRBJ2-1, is GAGVSQSPRYKVAKRGQDVALRCDPISGHVSLFWYQQALGQGPEFLTYFQNEAQLDKSGLPSDRFFAERPEGSVSTLKIQRTQQEDSAVYLCASSSSRLAGGTGNEQFFGPGTRLTVL.

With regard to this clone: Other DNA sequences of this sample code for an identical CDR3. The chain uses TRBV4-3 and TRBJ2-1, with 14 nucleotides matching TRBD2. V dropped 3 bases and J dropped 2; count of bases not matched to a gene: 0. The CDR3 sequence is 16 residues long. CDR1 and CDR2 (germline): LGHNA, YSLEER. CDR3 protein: CASSQGLAGAYNEQFF. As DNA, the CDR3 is TGCGCCAGCAGCCAGGGACTAGCGGGGGCCTACAATGAGCAGTTCTTC.

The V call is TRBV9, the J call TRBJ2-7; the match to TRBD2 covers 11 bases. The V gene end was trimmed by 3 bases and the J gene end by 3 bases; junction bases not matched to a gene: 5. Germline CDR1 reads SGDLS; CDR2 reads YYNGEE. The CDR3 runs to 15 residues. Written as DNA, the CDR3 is TGTGCCAGCAGCGGTACTAGCGGGGGCTACTACGAGCAGTACTTC. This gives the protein CASSGTSGGYYEQYF.

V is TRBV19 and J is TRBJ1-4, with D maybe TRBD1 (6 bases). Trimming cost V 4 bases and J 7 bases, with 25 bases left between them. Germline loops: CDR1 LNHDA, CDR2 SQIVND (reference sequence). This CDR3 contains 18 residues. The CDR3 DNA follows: TGTGCCAGTAGTAAGCCCCGGGCGGGGGGGCGATTGAGTGAAAAACTGTTTTTT. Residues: CASSKPRAGGRLSEKLFF. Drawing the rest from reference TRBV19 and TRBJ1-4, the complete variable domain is DGGITQSPKYLFRKEGQNVTLSCEQNLNHDAMYWYRQDPGQGLRLIYYSQIVNDFQKGDIAEGYSVSREKKESFPLTVTSAQKNPTAFYLCASSKPRAGGRLSEKLFFGSGTQLSVL.

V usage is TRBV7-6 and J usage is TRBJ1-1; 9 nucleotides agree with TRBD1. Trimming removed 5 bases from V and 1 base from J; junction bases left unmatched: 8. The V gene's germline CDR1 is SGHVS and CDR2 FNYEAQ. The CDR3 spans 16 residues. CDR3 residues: CASSTDRGAPNTEAFF. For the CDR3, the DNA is TGTGCCAGCAGCACGGACAGGGGCGCCCCGAACACTGAAGCTTTCTTT.